This paragraph covers one T cell receptor (beta chain) sequence. This entry comes from a study of blood T cell repertoires in COVID-19. As for the study in general: Sites across the United States, Italy and Spain contributed samples from acute and convalescent COVID-19.

CDR3 length equals 16 residues. Per germline, CDR1 ENHRY and CDR2 SYGVKD. The V gene end was trimmed by 0 bases and the J gene end by 2 bases; junction bases not matched to a gene: 1. Clones were sequenced by immunoSEQ multiplex PCR, and TCRdb holds only the in-frame ones, with some missing. Among about 250,000 clones listed, 80% to 90% were seen once. Recovered Cohort 3 donors showed two negative PCRs, clearance, or symptom resolution. The chain carries TRBV10-3 and TRBJ2-1, with 10 bases identical to TRBD2. The receptor comes from a man in his forties who had recovered from COVID-19. The specimen sequenced was PBMCs or T cells enriched from blood (not recorded which). The CDR3 here is CAISESTSGAYNEQFF. The DNA of the CDR3 is TGTGCCATCAGTGAGTCCACTAGCGGGGCCTACAATGAGCAGTTCTTC.